This T cell receptor (beta chain) was captured by sequencing in a study of blood T cell repertoires in COVID-19. Study in general: Whether acute or convalescent, the COVID-19 samples came from the United States, Italy and Spain.

Clones were sequenced by immunoSEQ multiplex PCR, and TCRdb holds only the in-frame ones, with some missing. The top ten hold roughly a third of the sample, which has under 40,000 clones, about 88% seen once. V was pared by 1 base and J by 0 bases, with 8 bases between. Germline V gene data show CDR1 as SGHDT and CDR2 as YYEEEE. The CDR3 is 15 residues long. The sequencing sample was made of peripheral blood. This receptor was identified in an older man with active COVID-19. This chain uses TRBV5-6 with TRBJ1-5; a weak D match, TRBD1 (5 bases). CDR3 DNA: TGTGCCAGCAGCTTGTTGGGGCTTAGCAATCAGCCCCAGCATTTT. This codes for CASSLLGLSNQPQHF.